This T cell receptor (beta chain) was observed in a study of blood T cells in healthy people across ages. General study findings and limits: Across samples, TCR beta diversity tracked strongly with naive T cell percentage.

There were healthy Caucasian individuals from Russia, aged roughly 6 to 100, serving as donors. The total RNA that was extracted per sample amounted to at least 5 micrograms. On this clonotype: As yet, its antigen is unknown.

The authors ran a second PCR of about 7 to 11 cycles using a sample-barcoded 5' primer and a J-beta primer mix. Template switching added a 12-random-nucleotide identifier to every cDNA molecule. TCRdb analysed the 5' RACE reads with MiXCR anew, one entry per CDR3 protein. This sample has some 550,000 distinct CDR3 sequences; around half occur once, and the top ten carry around 23%. The V end lost 3 bases, the J end lost 8 bases, and 19 bases lay between the germline ends. There are 16 residues in the CDR3. Germline-derived CDR1 and CDR2 are LGHDT and YNNKEL (reference sequence). The sequenced sample was blood. The source is a man older than 75 in good health. The chain links TRBV3-1 to TRBJ1-4; possibly TRBD1 for D (5 bases). The CDR3 sequence is CASSHRTAGLGEKLFF. The CDR3 DNA is TGTGCCAGCAGCCACCGAACGGCAGGGTTAGGGGAAAAACTGTTTTTT.